The 18 T cell receptor beta chains reported below all come from one sample, sequenced in a study of T cells in Graves' hyperthyroidism and ophthalmopathy. TCR beta CDR3 region amplification was performed from RNA transcripts. During a first-round RT-PCR of the TCR CDR3, the HTBI primer set was used. TCRdb reprocessed the multiplex PCR reads with MiXCR, giving one entry per CDR3 protein. The sample gives hundreds of thousands of distinct CDR3 sequences, roughly 13% of which show up once; around 27% is in the top ten. The sequencing input was blood. These receptors came from a man aged 50 to 59 with Graves' ophthalmopathy.

V is TRBV24-1 and J is TRBJ2-1; 7 bases fit TRBD1. From germline, CDR1 is KGHDR and CDR2 SFDVKD. This CDR3 has 16 residues. V shed 6 bases and J 4 bases; nucleotides not matched to a gene: 11. For the CDR3, the DNA is TGTGCCACCAGTCCCTCCGGGACAGCAAATTACAATGAGCAGTTCTTC. This translates into CATSPSGTANYNEQFF.

This clonotype was recorded at least ten times. The V call is TRBV3-1, the J call TRBJ1-1; D may be TRBD1 (5 bases). Germline V lookup: CDR1 LGHDT, CDR2 YNNKEL (reference sequence). CDR3 size: 14 residues. V was cut by 1 base and J by 7 bases, with 13 bases left in between. The CDR3: CASSQVEGRLEAFF. DNA for the CDR3: TGTGCCAGCAGCCAAGTGGAGGGGCGTCTTGAAGCTTTCTTT. The complete variable domain, with remaining parts taken from reference TRBV3-1 and TRBJ1-1, reads DTAVSQTPKYLVTQMGNDKSIKCEQNLGHDTMYWYKQDSKKFLKIMFSYNNKELIINETVPNRFSPKSPDKAHLNLHINSLELGDSAVYFCASSQVEGRLEAFFGQGTRLTVV.

This clonotype was found many times. The rearrangement links TRBV20-1 to TRBJ2-7; D is undetermined. The CDR3 length is 10 residues. Trimming took off 2 bases at V and 5 bases at J, with 4 bases between the two ends. Germline CDR1 and CDR2: DFQATT and SNEGSKA (reference sequence). CDR3 bases: TGCAGTGCTAGACGGGACGAGCAGTACTTC. Its translation is CSARRDEQYF.

V gene TRBV5-4 combines with J gene TRBJ2-7; 14 bases are a match to TRBD2. The CDR3 runs to 16 residues. J gave up 0 bases and V 4 bases, and 3 bases lay outside the gene matches. In germline, CDR1 is SGHNT, CDR2 YYREEE (reference sequence). This CDR3 reads CASSGTSGSNSYEQYF. The CDR3 DNA is TGTGCCAGCAGCGGGACTAGCGGGAGTAACTCCTACGAGCAGTACTTC.

Ten or more counts support this clonotype. The gene calls are TRBV5-1 and TRBJ2-4; TRBD2 is a possible D gene (6 bases). The V end lost 3 bases, the J end lost 0 bases, and 16 bases lay between the germline ends. The germline V gene encodes CDR1 SGHRS and CDR2 YFSETQ. This CDR3 contains 17 residues. CDR3 region: CASSSGVGGLAKNIQYF. CDR3 nucleotide sequence: TGCGCCAGCAGCTCGGGGGTGGGAGGTCTAGCCAAAAACATTCAGTACTTC.

The chain joins TRBV5-1 to TRBJ2-5; D unclear. Trimming shortened V by 0 bases and J by 2 bases, and 11 bases separated the two germline ends. Per the germline V gene, CDR1 is SGHRS and CDR2 is YFSETQ. This CDR3 is 15 amino acids long. The CDR3 nucleotides are TGCGCCAGCAGCTTGGGGCCTGGGAAGCAAGAGACCCAGTACTTC. Amino acids: CASSLGPGKQETQYF.

This clonotype was counted once. This chain links TRBV2 with TRBJ1-1; weak D call: TRBD1 (6 bases). This CDR3 is built from 18 residues. Trimming took off 6 bases at V and 0 bases at J, with 23 bases between the two ends. Germline CDR1 SNHLY, CDR2 FYNNEI. The CDR3 reads CASSTFRGPRGLNTEAFF. CDR3 nucleotides: TGTGCCAGCAGCACATTCCGGGGGCCAAGAGGGTTGAACACTGAAGCTTTCTTT.

This chain joins TRBV24-1 and TRBJ2-1; no definite D call. There are 17 residues in the CDR3. Trimming took 8 bases from V and 0 from J, leaving 19 bases between them. The germline V gene has CDR1 KGHDR and CDR2 SFDVKD. Written as DNA, the CDR3 is TGTGCCACCACCAAAACCTTTGACGCGAGCTCCTACAATGAGCAGTTCTTC. It is translated as CATTKTFDASSYNEQFF.

This rearrangement joins TRBV3-1 to TRBJ1-4, with D uncertain. The CDR3 runs 14 residues. Trimming stripped 4 bases from V and 0 bases from J, with 6 bases between. Looked up from germline, CDR1 is LGHDT and CDR2 is YNNKEL (reference sequence). The chain's CDR3 is CASSPNPTNEKLFF. Written as DNA, the CDR3 is TGTGCCAGCAGCCCGAACCCAACTAATGAAAAACTGTTTTTT.

There are many counts of this clonotype. The chain has TRBV7-9 and TRBJ2-3, with D possibly matching TRBD1 (5 bases). Germline V lookup: CDR1 SEHNR, CDR2 FQNEAQ (reference sequence). Trimming removed 2 bases at V and 4 bases at J, with 10 bases between. The CDR3 contains 14 residues. Here the CDR3 reads CASSLLMGPDTQYF. The CDR3 region has the DNA TGTGCCAGCAGCTTATTGATGGGGCCAGATACGCAGTATTTT.

This chain joins TRBV19 and TRBJ1-5; weak D call: TRBD1 (6 bases). Germline V lookup: CDR1 LNHDA, CDR2 SQIVND (reference sequence). V gave up 6 bases and J gave up 0 bases, with 6 bases separating them. This CDR3 comprises 13 residues. The CDR3 here is CASRQGSNQPQHF. The CDR3 nucleotides are TGTGCCAGTAGACAGGGTAGCAATCAGCCCCAGCATTTT.

This clonotype was observed at least ten times. The CDR3 loop reads CASDLSGGKSEQYF. The CDR3 DNA reads TGTGCCAGCGATCTTAGCGGGGGTAAATCCGAGCAGTACTTC. The chain couples TRBV2 to TRBJ2-7; 9 bases line up with TRBD2. The germline gives CDR1 SNHLY, CDR2 FYNNEI. This CDR3 has 14 amino acids. With V trimmed by 8 bases and J by 6 bases, 11 bases remained unmatched.

This clonotype was detected ten times or more. The chain combines TRBV9 with TRBJ2-7, with TRBD2 matching 8 bases. The V gene end was trimmed by 2 bases and the J gene end by 4 bases; junction bases not matched to a gene: 8. Germline CDR1 SGDLS, CDR2 YYNGEE. This CDR3 region has 15 residues. The CDR3 loop reads CASSVTGTSSYEQYF. The CDR3 coding sequence is TGTGCCAGCAGCGTTACCGGGACTAGTTCTTACGAGCAGTACTTC.

This sequence joins TRBV29-1 and TRBJ2-2, with D maybe TRBD1 (5 bases). The germline CDR1 and CDR2 sequences are SQVTM and ANQGSEA. V was clipped by 7 bases and J by 7 bases, with 13 bases between them. This CDR3 is built from 12 residues. This chain's CDR3 is CSGGHLDGELFF. CDR3 bases: TGCAGCGGCGGACATCTCGACGGGGAGCTGTTTTTT.

Ten or more counts support this clonotype. The gene calls are TRBV3-1 and TRBJ1-5; 7 bases align to TRBD1. After removal of 2 bases from V and 2 bases from J, the junction contained 0 bases not matched to a gene. Germline V gene data show CDR1 as LGHDT and CDR2 as YNNKEL (reference sequence). This CDR3 is built from 14 residues. The CDR3 sequence: CASSQTGGNQPQHF. The CDR3 DNA is TGTGCCAGCAGCCAAACAGGGGGCAATCAGCCCCAGCATTTT.

The chain joins TRBV19 to TRBJ1-2; TRBD1 might be the D (6 bases). CDR3 length equals 12 residues. The V gene lost 4 bases and the J gene lost 7 bases, with 10 bases spanning the gap. Germline lookup yields CDR1 LNHDA and CDR2 SQIVND (reference sequence). The CDR3 nucleotides are TGTGCCAGTAGTAGAACAGGGTTTGGCTACACCTTC. It codes for CASSRTGFGYTF. The full variable domain, completed using reference TRBV19 and TRBJ1-2, is DGGITQSPKYLFRKEGQNVTLSCEQNLNHDAMYWYRQDPGQGLRLIYYSQIVNDFQKGDIAEGYSVSREKKESFPLTVTSAQKNPTAFYLCASSRTGFGYTFGSGTRLTVV.

In its sample, this clonotype was seen many times. This chain connects TRBV10-3 to TRBJ2-6; D ambiguous. This CDR3 has 15 amino acids. Trimming stripped 4 bases from V and 0 bases from J, with 7 bases between. Germline V lookup: CDR1 ENHRY, CDR2 SYGVKD. CDR3 amino acids: CAISGEYSGANVLTF. The CDR3 nucleotides read TGTGCCATCAGTGGGGAATACTCTGGGGCCAACGTCCTGACTTTC.

This clonotype was seen a handful of times. The rearrangement uses TRBV7-8 and TRBJ1-5; D unresolved. The ends were cut back, 0 bases at V and 2 bases at J, with 11 bases in the middle. CDR1 and CDR2 from the germline V gene are SGHVS and FQNEAQ. This CDR3 spans 16 amino acids. The CDR3 coding sequence is TGTGCCAGCAGCTTAGCCCATGGTTTTGGCAATCAGCCCCAGCATTTT. It encodes CASSLAHGFGNQPQHF.